The table lists the clone carrying this T cell receptor beta chain with a few counts. Sequenced by immunoSEQ multiplex PCR; TCRdb stores in-frame clones only, minus some. Among some 120,000 clones listed, 85% to 95% were seen once. This sample is drawn from a study of control samples from healthy donors and cancer patients. This CDR3 has 15 residues. V gave up 3 bases and J gave up 7 bases; unmatched junction bases: 8. CDR1 is SGHTA and CDR2 is FQGTGA in the germline V gene. Sample: blood. This clonotype originated in a man aged 25 to 40 in good health. This chain joins TRBV7-3 and TRBJ2-1; 8 nucleotides line up with TRBD2. CDR3 nucleotides: TGTGCCAGCAGCTTTGTCGGGACTAGTAGGAATGAGCAGTTCTTC. It translates to CASSFVGTSRNEQFF. The variable domain in full, completed from reference TRBV7-3 and TRBJ2-1, reads GAGVSQTPSNKVTEKGKYVELRCDPISGHTALYWYRQSLGQGPEFLIYFQGTGAADDSGLPNDRFFAVRPEGSVSTLKIQRTERGDSAVYLCASSFVGTSRNEQFFGPGTRLTVL.